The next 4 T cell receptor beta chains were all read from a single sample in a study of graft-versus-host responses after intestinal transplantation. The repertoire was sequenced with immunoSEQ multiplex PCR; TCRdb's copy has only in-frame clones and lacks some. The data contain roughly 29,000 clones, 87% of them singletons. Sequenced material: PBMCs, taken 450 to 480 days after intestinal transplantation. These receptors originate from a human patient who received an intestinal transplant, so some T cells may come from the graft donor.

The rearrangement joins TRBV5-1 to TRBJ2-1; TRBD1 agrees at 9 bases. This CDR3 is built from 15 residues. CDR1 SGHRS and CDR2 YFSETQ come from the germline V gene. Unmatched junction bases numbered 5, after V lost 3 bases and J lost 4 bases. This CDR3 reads CASSSGQGAYNEQFF. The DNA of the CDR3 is TGCGCCAGCAGCTCGGGACAGGGCGCTTACAATGAGCAGTTCTTC.

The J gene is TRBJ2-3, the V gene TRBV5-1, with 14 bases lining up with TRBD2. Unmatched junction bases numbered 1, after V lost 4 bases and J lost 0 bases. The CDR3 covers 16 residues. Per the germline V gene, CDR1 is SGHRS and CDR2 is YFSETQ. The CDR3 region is CASSRTSGGSTDTQYF. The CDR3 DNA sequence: TGCGCCAGCAGCAGGACTAGCGGGGGGAGCACAGATACGCAGTATTTT.

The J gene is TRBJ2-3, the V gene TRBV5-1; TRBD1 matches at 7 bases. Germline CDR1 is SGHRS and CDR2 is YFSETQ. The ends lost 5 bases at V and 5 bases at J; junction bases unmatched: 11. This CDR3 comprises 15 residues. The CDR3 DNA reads TGCGCCAGCAGTTCGGGACAGCTGCTTTTAGATACGCAGTATTTT. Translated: CASSSGQLLLDTQYF.

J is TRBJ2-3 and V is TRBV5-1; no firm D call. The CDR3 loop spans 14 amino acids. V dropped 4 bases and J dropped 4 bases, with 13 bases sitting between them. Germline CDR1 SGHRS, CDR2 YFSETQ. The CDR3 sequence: CASSDRVYADTQYF. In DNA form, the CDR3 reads TGCGCCAGCAGCGATCGGGTTTACGCAGATACGCAGTATTTT.